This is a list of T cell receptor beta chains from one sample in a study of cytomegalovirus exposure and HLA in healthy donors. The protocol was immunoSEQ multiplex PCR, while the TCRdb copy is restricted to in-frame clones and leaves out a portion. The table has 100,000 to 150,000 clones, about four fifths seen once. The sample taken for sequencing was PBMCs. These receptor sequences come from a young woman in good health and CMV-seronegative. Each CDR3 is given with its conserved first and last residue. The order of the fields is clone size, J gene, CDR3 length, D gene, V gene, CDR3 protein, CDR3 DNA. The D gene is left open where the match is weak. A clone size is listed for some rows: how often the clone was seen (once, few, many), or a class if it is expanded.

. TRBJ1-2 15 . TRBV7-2 CASSLGAANSYGYTF TGTGCCAGCAGCTTAGGGGCAGCTAATTCCTATGGCTACACCTTC
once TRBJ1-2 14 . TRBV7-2 CASSESPGMYGYTF TGTGCCAGCAGCGAATCTCCAGGGATGTATGGCTACACCTTC
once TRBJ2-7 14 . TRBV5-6 CASSLVIAGYEQYF TGTGCCAGCAGCTTGGTAATAGCAGGGTACGAGCAGTACTTC
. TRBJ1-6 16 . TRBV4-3 CASKRRQGREDSPLHF TGCGCCAGCAAACGCAGACAAGGGAGGGAGGATTCACCCCTCCACTTT
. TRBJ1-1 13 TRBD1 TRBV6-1 CASSLTGLTEAFF TGTGCCAGCAGCTTGACAGGGCTCACTGAAGCTTTCTTT
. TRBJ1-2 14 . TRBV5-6 CASSFVYTNYGYTF TGTGCCAGCAGCTTCGTTTACACTAACTATGGCTACACCTTC
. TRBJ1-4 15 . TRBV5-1 CASSLDPGTNEKLFF TGCGCCAGCAGCTTGGATCCGGGAACTAATGAAAAACTGTTTTTT
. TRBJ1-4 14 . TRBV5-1 CASSSGSANEKLFF TGCGCCAGCAGCTCAGGTTCGGCGAATGAAAAACTGTTTTTT
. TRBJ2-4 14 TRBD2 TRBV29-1 CSAWAGTTKNSQYF TGCAGCGCGTGGGCCGGGACTACCAAAAACAGTCAGTACTTC
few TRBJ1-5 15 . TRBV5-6 CASSSMDRLNQPQHF TGTGCCAGCAGCTCAATGGACAGACTCAATCAGCCCCAGCATTTT
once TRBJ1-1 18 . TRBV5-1 CASTGGGGLVVGDTEAFF TGCGCCAGCACCGGTGGAGGCGGACTAGTCGTCGGGGACACTGAAGCTTTCTTT
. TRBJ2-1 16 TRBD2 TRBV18 CASSPMGLAKGNEQFF TGTGCCAGCTCACCCATGGGACTAGCCAAGGGCAATGAGCAGTTCTTC
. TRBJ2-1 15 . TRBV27 CASSSRTLTYNEQFF TGTGCCAGCAGTTCCAGGACACTAACCTACAATGAGCAGTTCTTC
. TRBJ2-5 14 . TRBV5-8 CASSTPSAKETQYF TGTGCCAGCAGCACTCCTAGCGCTAAAGAGACCCAGTACTTC
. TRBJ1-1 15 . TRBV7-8 CASSLYGGMNTEAFF TGTGCCAGCAGCTTATACGGGGGAATGAACACTGAAGCTTTCTTT
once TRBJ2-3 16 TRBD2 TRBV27 CATPQRLAGCTDTQYF TGTGCCACCCCACAGCGGCTAGCGGGATGCACAGATACGCAGTATTTT
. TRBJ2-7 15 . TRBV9 CASSVAPGEGYEQYF TGTGCCAGCAGCGTAGCTCCAGGGGAAGGTTACGAGCAGTACTTC
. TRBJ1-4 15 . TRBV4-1 CASSQELTSNEKLFF TGCGCCAGCAGCCAAGAGCTCACTAGTAATGAAAAACTGTTTTTT
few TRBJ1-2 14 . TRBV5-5 CASSLDNSYYGYTF TGTGCCAGCAGCTTGGATAATAGTTACTATGGCTACACCTTC
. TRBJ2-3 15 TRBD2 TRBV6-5 CASANLAGGADTQYF TGTGCCAGCGCTAACCTAGCGGGAGGAGCAGATACGCAGTATTTT
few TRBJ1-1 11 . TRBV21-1 CASSQNTEAFF TGTGCCAGCAGCCAGAACACTGAAGCTTTCTTT
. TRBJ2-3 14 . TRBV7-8 CASGLASGTDTQYF TGTGCCAGCGGCTTAGCCAGTGGCACAGATACGCAGTATTTT
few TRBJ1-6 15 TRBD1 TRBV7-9 CASSLKGAPDSPLHF TGTGCCAGCAGCTTAAAGGGGGCTCCTGATTCACCCCTCCACTTT
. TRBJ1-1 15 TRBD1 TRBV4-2 CASSQEDRLNTEAFF TGTGCCAGCAGCCAGGAGGACAGGTTGAACACTGAAGCTTTCTTT
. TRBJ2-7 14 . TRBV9 CASSVSWGDYEQYF TGTGCCAGCAGCGTATCATGGGGAGACTACGAGCAGTACTTC
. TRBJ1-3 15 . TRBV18 CASSWDTRSGNTIYF TGTGCCAGCTCATGGGACACCAGATCTGGAAACACCATATATTTT
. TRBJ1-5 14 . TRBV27 CASSGSGGNQPQHF TGTGCCAGCAGCGGGTCGGGGGGCAATCAGCCCCAGCATTTT
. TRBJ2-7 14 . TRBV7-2 CASSLDRDTQEQYF TGTGCCAGCAGCCTCGACCGGGACACCCAGGAGCAGTACTTC
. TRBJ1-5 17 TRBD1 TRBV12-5 CASGLGTGGERNQPQHF TGTGCTAGTGGTTTGGGAACAGGGGGCGAGAGGAATCAGCCCCAGCATTTT